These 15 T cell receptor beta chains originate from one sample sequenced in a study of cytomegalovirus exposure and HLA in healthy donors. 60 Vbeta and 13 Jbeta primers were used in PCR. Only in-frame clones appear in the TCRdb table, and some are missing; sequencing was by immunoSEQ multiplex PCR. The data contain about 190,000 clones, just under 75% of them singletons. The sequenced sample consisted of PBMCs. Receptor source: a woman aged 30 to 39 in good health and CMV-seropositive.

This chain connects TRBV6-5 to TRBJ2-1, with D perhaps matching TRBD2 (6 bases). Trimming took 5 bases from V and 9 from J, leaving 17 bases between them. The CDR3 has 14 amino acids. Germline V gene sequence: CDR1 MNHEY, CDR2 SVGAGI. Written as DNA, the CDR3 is TGTGCCAGCAGTGTAGGGCGACTAGTCCTTGAGCAGTTCTTC. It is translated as CASSVGRLVLEQFF.

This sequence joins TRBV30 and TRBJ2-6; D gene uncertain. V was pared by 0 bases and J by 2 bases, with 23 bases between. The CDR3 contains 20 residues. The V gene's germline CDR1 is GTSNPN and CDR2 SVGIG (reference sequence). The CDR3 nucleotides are TGTGCCTGGAGTGTATCGAATCGGTGTAGTCCCACTCCTGGGGCCAACGTCCTGACTTTC. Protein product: CAWSVSNRCSPTPGANVLTF.

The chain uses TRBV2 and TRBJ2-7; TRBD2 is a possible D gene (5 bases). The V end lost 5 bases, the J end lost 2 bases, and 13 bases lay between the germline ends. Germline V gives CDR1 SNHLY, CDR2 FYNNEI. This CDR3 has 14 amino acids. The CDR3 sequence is CASSREATTYEQYF. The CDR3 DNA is TGTGCCAGCAGTCGGGAAGCGACTACCTACGAGCAGTACTTC.

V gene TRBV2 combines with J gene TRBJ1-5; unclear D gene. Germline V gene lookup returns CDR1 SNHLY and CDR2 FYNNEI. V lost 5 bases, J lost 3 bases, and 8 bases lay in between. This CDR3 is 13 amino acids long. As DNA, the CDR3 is TGTGCCAGCAGTCGGGAGAACAATCAGCCCCAGCATTTT. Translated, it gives CASSRENNQPQHF.

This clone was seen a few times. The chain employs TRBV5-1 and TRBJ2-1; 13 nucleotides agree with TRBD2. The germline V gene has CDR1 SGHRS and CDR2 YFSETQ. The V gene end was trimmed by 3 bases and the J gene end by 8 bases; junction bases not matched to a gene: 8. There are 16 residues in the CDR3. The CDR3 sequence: CASSSRTSGSLHEQFF. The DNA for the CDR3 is TGCGCCAGCAGCTCGAGGACTAGCGGGAGTCTACATGAGCAGTTCTTC.

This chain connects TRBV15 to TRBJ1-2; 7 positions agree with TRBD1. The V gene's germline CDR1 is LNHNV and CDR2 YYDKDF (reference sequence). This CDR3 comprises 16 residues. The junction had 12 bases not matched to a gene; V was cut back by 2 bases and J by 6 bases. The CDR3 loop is CATSRSGLDRVNGYTF. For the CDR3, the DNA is TGTGCCACCAGCAGATCAGGCTTAGACAGGGTCAATGGCTACACCTTC.

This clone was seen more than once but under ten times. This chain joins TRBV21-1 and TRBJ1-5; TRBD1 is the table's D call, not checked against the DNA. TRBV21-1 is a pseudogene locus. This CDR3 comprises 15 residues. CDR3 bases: TGTGCCAGCCGATTATTGCAGGGTAGGGATCAGCCCCAGCATTTT. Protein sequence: CASRLLQGRDQPQHF.

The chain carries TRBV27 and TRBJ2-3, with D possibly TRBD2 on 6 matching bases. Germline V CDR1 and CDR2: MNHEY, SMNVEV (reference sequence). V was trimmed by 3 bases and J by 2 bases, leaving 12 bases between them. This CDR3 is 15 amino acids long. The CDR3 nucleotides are TGTGCCAGCAGTTTGGTCGGGAGTGCCACAGATACGCAGTATTTT. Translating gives CASSLVGSATDTQYF.

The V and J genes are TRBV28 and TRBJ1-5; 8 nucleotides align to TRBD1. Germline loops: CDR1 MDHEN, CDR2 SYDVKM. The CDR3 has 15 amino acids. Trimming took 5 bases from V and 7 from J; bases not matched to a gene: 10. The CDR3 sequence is CASSLPGQGLQPQHF. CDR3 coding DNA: TGTGCCAGCAGTCTTCCCGGACAGGGTCTACAGCCCCAGCATTTT.

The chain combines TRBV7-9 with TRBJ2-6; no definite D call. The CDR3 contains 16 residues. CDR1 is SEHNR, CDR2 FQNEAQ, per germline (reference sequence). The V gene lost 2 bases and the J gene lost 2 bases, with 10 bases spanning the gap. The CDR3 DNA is TGTGCCAGCAGCTTAAAGCATCCGACTGGGGCCAACGTCCTGACTTTC. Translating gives CASSLKHPTGANVLTF.

The DNA for the CDR3 is TGTGCCAGCATCCCGGGACAGATTAACTATGGCTACACCTTC. Encoded protein: CASIPGQINYGYTF. The V and J genes are TRBV2 and TRBJ1-2, with TRBD1 matching 7 bases. In germline, CDR1 is SNHLY, CDR2 FYNNEI. V dropped 7 bases and J dropped 1; count of bases not matched to a gene: 6. This CDR3 has 14 residues. The full variable domain, in which reference TRBV2 and TRBJ1-2 provide the parts outside the CDR3, is EPEVTQTPSHQVTQMGQEVILRCVPISNHLYFYWYRQILGQKVEFLVSFYNNEISEKSEIFDDQFSVERPDGSNFTLKIRSTKLEDSAMYFCASIPGQINYGYTFGSGTRLTVV.

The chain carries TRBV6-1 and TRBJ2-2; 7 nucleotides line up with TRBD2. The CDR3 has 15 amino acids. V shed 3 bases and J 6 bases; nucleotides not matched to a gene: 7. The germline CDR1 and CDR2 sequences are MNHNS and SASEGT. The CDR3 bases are TGTGCCAGCAGTGATTTCGCGGGAGACGCCGGGGAGCTGTTTTTT. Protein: CASSDFAGDAGELFF.

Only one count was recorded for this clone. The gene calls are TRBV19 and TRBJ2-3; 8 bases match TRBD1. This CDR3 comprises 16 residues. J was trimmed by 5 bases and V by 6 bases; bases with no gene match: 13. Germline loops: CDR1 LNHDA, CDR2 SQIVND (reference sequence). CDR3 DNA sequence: TGTGCCAGTAGCCTAACCCCAGGGGGCGCGGGAGATACGCAGTATTTT. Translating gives CASSLTPGGAGDTQYF. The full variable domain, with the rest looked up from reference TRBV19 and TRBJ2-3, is DGGITQSPKYLFRKEGQNVTLSCEQNLNHDAMYWYRQDPGQGLRLIYYSQIVNDFQKGDIAEGYSVSREKKESFPLTVTSAQKNPTAFYLCASSLTPGGAGDTQYFGPGTRLTVL.

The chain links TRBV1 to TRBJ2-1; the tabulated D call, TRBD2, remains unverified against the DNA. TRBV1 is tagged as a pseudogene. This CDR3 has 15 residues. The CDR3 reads CTSSQTGGTYNEQFF. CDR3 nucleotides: TGCACCAGCAGCCAAACGGGAGGAACCTACAATGAGCAGTTCTTC.

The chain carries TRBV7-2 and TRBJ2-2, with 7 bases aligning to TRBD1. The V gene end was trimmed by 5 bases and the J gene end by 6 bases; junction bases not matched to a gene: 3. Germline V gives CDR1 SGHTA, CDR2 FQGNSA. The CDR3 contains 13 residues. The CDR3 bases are TGTGCCAGCAGCCCAGGGGGATCCGGGGAGCTGTTTTTT. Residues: CASSPGGSGELFF. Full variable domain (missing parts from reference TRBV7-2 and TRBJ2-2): GAGVSQSPSNKVTEKGKDVELRCDPISGHTALYWYRQSLGQGLEFLIYFQGNSAPDKSGLPSDRFSAERTGGSVSTLTIQRTQQEDSAVYLCASSPGGSGELFFGEGSRLTVL.